This T cell receptor (beta chain) was obtained from a study of cytomegalovirus exposure and HLA in healthy donors (dated by TCRdb to 2016 to 2017). For context, the study as a whole: According to an earlier analysis of around 600 of the donors, 150 million to 200 million T cells yielded 90 million to 130 million unique TCR beta sequences and around 300 Gb of sequence data. Every repertoire in the discovery cohort had been generated on one and the same sequencing platform. The study combined high-throughput TCR immunosequencing, statistical association of individual TCRs with disease status, and machine learning to predict cytomegalovirus infection status. In a later genetic analysis, genome-wide SNP genotypes for about three fifths of the roughly 670 donors were used, and that subset was treated as a discovery cohort. Among 300 to 500 genotyped donors of the cohort, an average of approximately 240,000 unique TCR beta nucleotide sequences was sequenced per donor, of which 15% to 20% were non-productive. Donor age, sex, ethnicity and CMV serostatus were compiled together with the repertoire data. Four to six DR-DQ haplotypes were handled as single units for association and clustering, since linkage in the cohort was strong. Rather than using new phenotypic data, the later analysis identified candidate immune exposures from TCR beta sequences and from how often those sequences occurred across donors. To study patterns of TCR occurrence, a later analysis re-analyzed previously published TCR beta repertoires from 500 to 850 donors and added high-resolution HLA genotyping. To decide whether each TCR beta V gene segment behaved as functional or pseudogenic, an earlier analysis of some 600 of the donors relied on high-throughput TCR beta sequencing. The study was designed to test whether signatures of past pathogen exposure could be identified by cataloging public T cell receptors. Around 320 gigabases of sequencing data and roughly 90 million unique TCR sequences were included in an early release covering roughly 700 HLA-typed donors. The genetic ancestry cluster associated with self-reported Caucasian donors included about 81% of the roughly 400 genotyped donors. In addition to the first cohort of roughly 700 subjects, a separate validation cohort of some 120 different subjects was used. Using immunosequencing, the study profiled T cell repertoires from approximately 700 subjects and related those repertoires to cytomegalovirus serostatus. Typing coverage differed by locus: A, B, C, DRB1 and DQB1 were typed in about 620-630 donors, DQA1 in 522, DPA1 in roughly 590, and DPB1 in around 490. HLA typing covered class I and class II loci at four-digit resolution.

As encoded in the germline V gene, CDR1 is SGHRS while CDR2 is YFSETQ. CDR3 length: 13 amino acids, cysteine to phenylalanine. Just CDR3 DNA is preserved here, 39 bases in frame from base 1. V lost 4 bases and J lost 11 bases, and the count of bases not matched to a germline gene is 10. The paper's findings and limits, for the study overall: Because some donors lacked HLA typing at each locus, the association tests relied only on the typed subset. The sequencing pipeline was judged likely to have produced a cluster of highly shared sequence variants as a technical artifact. In a later analysis, HLA-associated TCR beta chains were found to be more clonally expanded and to have lower generation probabilities than equally common non-associated chains. When HLA alleles, especially DR and DQ, strongly co-occurred, TCR associations were difficult to assign to individual alleles. Most CMV-associated TCR beta chains appeared to be HLA-restricted in a later analysis, and the HLA associations seemed to be driven largely by CMV exposure. The 87-base-pair reads could not distinguish some IMGT-functional V segments, including TRBV6-2 and TRBV6-3, so those segments were excluded. A later genetic analysis reported fewer N-insertions in productive TCRs among donors in an Asian-associated ancestry cluster than the roughly 700-donor mean. The classifier was reported to diagnose cytomegalovirus status with high specificity and sensitivity in both the original and validation cohorts. According to a later analysis, TCR association rates differed among HLA loci, with DRB1 alleles showing the most associated TCRs and HLA-C alleles showing the fewest. In an earlier analysis of 587 of the donors, most TCR beta V segments appeared in productive rearrangements about 87% or about 30% of the time, broadly matching IMGT annotations. At a false discovery rate of 0.05, a later analysis linked fewer than 20,000 TCR beta sequences to specific HLA alleles. The earlier analysis of 587 of the donors excluded some 16 rarely observed V segments, including chromosome 9 orphons, because counts were too low. For the cohort, immune exposure information was limited to CMV serostatus. Linkage disequilibrium might explain the correlated functional status among segregating V segments, but an unknown experimental factor could not be excluded. Presence/absence analyses assumed roughly uniform sequencing depth across donors, an assumption that may not hold. A further reported finding was that TCR beta sequences accurately predicted the HLA-A and HLA-B alleles for most subjects in the first cohort. In this cohort, only TCR beta chains were sequenced, and detectable features were limited by the absence of alpha or paired-chain data. In vitro tests confirmed that three of the cytomegalovirus-associated TCR beta chains recognize cytomegalovirus antigens. According to a later analysis, parvovirus B19, influenza, CMV and Epstein-Barr virus appeared linked to several top co-occurrence clusters. While some public TCRs were present in many individuals, most TCR sequences turned up only very rarely across donors. In the study, about 150 TCR beta chains were listed as associated with cytomegalovirus. V-gene and J-gene trimming of TCR beta chains was associated with a missense DCLRE1C variant in a later genetic analysis, and the association was replicated in an independent cohort. The authors suggested that the approach could potentially be extended to other disease states and immunological phenotypes.

To prepare the library, the immunoSEQ multiplex PCR assay was applied. For the multiplex PCR, a mixture combining 60 forward primers for TCR Vbeta segments and 13 reverse primers for TCR Jbeta segments was used. A multiplex PCR assay on genomic DNA amplified the CDR3 region of rearranged TCR beta genes. On the Illumina HiSeq System, the amplified TCR beta libraries were sequenced as 87-base-pair reads. In the source study's methods: In a later analysis, 80 million or so unique TCR beta chains were counted across the 650 to 750 repertoires, and around 10 million of these chains were shared by at least two donors. Raw reads were error-corrected and collapsed into unique sequences with a nearest-neighbor algorithm that merged closely related sequences to remove PCR and sequencing errors. V, D and J gene segments were assigned by aligning CDR3 sequences to IMGT reference sequences. Each retained sequence needed at least a six-nucleotide match to both a V gene segment and a J gene segment. Rearrangements were called productive when the CDR3 lacked stop codons and stayed in frame with V and J; all others were non-productive. CDR3 was defined according to IMGT convention as the region running from the second conserved V-encoded cysteine to the conserved J-encoded phenylalanine. The earlier analysis of 587 of the donors excluded any sequence lacking an unambiguous match to a single V gene segment. In an earlier analysis of a few hundred of the donors, V segments were called functional above 56.7% productive rearrangements and were called segregating when the between-donor standard deviation exceeded 5%. A statistical classification framework was built for diagnosing cytomegalovirus status from the catalog of TCR beta chain sequences. In a later analysis, V and J genes were assigned by comparing TCR nucleotide sequences against IMGT/GENE-DB human TR gene sequences. Using the TCRdist pipeline, a later analysis assigned CDR3 sequences along with most-parsimonious VDJ recombination scenarios. In a later analysis, each TCR beta chain was defined by its CDR3 amino acid sequence together with its V-gene family, and reads without a unique V-gene family were excluded. As a way to deal with suspected cross-contamination and a sequencing artifact, a later analysis dropped roughly 620 nucleotide sequences that were highly shared and had low generation probability. A later analysis calculated a clonal expansion index for each public chain from normalized within-repertoire ranks of inferred template counts. Generation probabilities in a later analysis came from a VDJ recombination model fitted to out-of-frame rearrangements, and those results were checked against IGoR. A later analysis scored TCR-TCR, TCR-HLA and TCR-CMV co-occurrence with hypergeometric tests, applying a repertoire-size bias correction to TCR pairs. In a later analysis, false discovery rates were estimated by permuting HLA or CMV assignments 20 times. In a later analysis, co-occurring TCRs were grouped with DBSCAN, and TCRdist sequence similarity was added when clustering was performed within HLA-allele-positive subsets. For co-occurrence clustering, repertoires with fewer than 30,000 or more than 120,000 public chains were excluded, along with roughly 5 repertoires with anomalous nucleotide sharing. Entries here come from immuneACCESS through TCRdb and include only in-frame sequences with V and J called. Some clones fail to appear in such tables; in the studies checked, an unresolved V gene covers under half of the shortfall, and the cause of the remainder is unknown. From that table come the V and J calls and clone size; the DNA was used to work out D and trimming. The sample yields some 130,000 clones; over 60% were counted once. Together, the top ten hold roughly 1.2% of the sample.

In total, 500 to 700 healthy bone marrow donors made up the cohort. Cohort members were all nominally healthy when sampled, although unrecorded immune exposures were likely present. The donor tested CMV seropositive and was one of the 289 seropositive cohort members. A peripheral blood sample was collected from each donor, and TCR beta sequencing was performed on peripheral blood mononuclear cells. Genomic DNA extraction from the blood cell samples was performed with the Qiagen DNeasy Blood Extraction Kit. In this sample, this clone turned up a few times. This receptor's antigen is unknown. No much larger clone exists at a distance of one base, and base qualities are not known.

The V and J segments used are TRBV5-1 and TRBJ1-1; 8 bases in the junction line up with TRBD1. The receptor was derived from a male donor in good health and CMV-seropositive. The sequenced material came from PBMCs. The CDR3: CASSPGQGGGAFF. DNA sequence: TGCGCCAGCAGCCCTGGACAGGGCGGTGGGGCTTTCTTT.